This entry lists 27 T cell receptor beta chains sequenced from one sample in a study of cytomegalovirus exposure and HLA in healthy donors. The PCR was carried out with 60 Vbeta primers and 13 Jbeta primers. The repertoire was sequenced with immunoSEQ multiplex PCR; TCRdb's copy has only in-frame clones and lacks some. The table records roughly 120,000 clones, 80% of them present only once. Sequencing was done on a sample of PBMCs. The origin of the receptors is a man younger than 45 in good health and CMV-seronegative.

The chain carries TRBV27 and TRBJ2-7; weak D call: TRBD1 (6 bases). V lost 5 bases, J lost 4 bases, and 21 bases lay in between. The germline CDR1 and CDR2 sequences are MNHEY and SMNVEV (reference sequence). This CDR3 has 16 residues. CDR3 protein: CASSPLGADEGYEQYF. The CDR3 bases are TGTGCCAGCAGTCCCCTGGGGGCGGATGAAGGATACGAGCAGTACTTC.

This clone was seen a few times. This chain connects TRBV5-1 to TRBJ2-3; unclear D gene. V gave up 4 bases and J gave up 0 bases, with 9 bases separating them. Germline V gene lookup returns CDR1 SGHRS and CDR2 YFSETQ. CDR3 size: 14 residues. CDR3 in DNA: TGCGCCAGCAGCGCCCAGGTTAGCACAGATACGCAGTATTTT. Protein product: CASSAQVSTDTQYF.

This CDR3 reads CASSFASVGREQYF. CDR3 DNA: TGTGCCAGCAGTTTCGCTAGCGTTGGTAGGGAGCAGTACTTC. The rearrangement links TRBV28 to TRBJ2-7, with D perhaps matching TRBD2 (6 bases). Per the germline V gene, CDR1 is MDHEN and CDR2 is SYDVKM. CDR3 length equals 14 residues. The V and J ends lost 3 bases and 7 bases respectively, with 16 bases between them. Drawing the rest from reference TRBV28 and TRBJ2-7, the complete variable domain is DVKVTQSSRYLVKRTGEKVFLECVQDMDHENMFWYRQDPGLGLRLIYFSYDVKMKEKGDIPEGYSVSREKKERFSLILESASTNQTSMYLCASSFASVGREQYFGPGTRLTVT.

The CDR3 protein is CAWSRPLGWRGHTEAFF. The CDR3 DNA follows: TGTGCCTGGAGTAGACCCCTGGGCTGGAGGGGGCACACTGAAGCTTTCTTT. The chain combines TRBV30 with TRBJ1-1; 7 bases fit TRBD1. The trim removed 2 bases at V and 3 bases at J, leaving 15 bases unmatched. The length of the CDR3 is 17 residues. Germline V CDR1 and CDR2: GTSNPN, SVGIG (reference sequence).

This clone has just one count. The genes are TRBV7-2 and TRBJ1-3; 11 nucleotides align to TRBD1. Germline CDR1 SGHTA, CDR2 FQGNSA. This CDR3 spans 15 amino acids. With V trimmed by 5 bases and J by 3 bases, 3 bases remained unmatched. This CDR3 is CASSEDRGRGNTIYF. The CDR3 nucleotides read TGTGCCAGCAGCGAGGACAGGGGGCGTGGAAACACCATATATTTT. The variable domain in full, with the rest retrieved from reference TRBV7-2 and TRBJ1-3, is GAGVSQSPSNKVTEKGKDVELRCDPISGHTALYWYRQSLGQGLEFLIYFQGNSAPDKSGLPSDRFSAERTGGSVSTLTIQRTQQEDSAVYLCASSEDRGRGNTIYFGEGSWLTVV.

The chain couples TRBV6-5 to TRBJ2-3; D perhaps matches TRBD1 (6 bases). From germline, CDR1 is MNHEY and CDR2 SVGAGI. The V end was cut by 6 bases, the J end by 7 bases, with 11 bases between. The CDR3 sequence is 12 residues long. This chain's CDR3 is CASSRQGYTQYF. The CDR3 bases are TGTGCCAGCAGCCGCCAGGGGTATACGCAGTATTTT.

The gene calls are TRBV28 and TRBJ2-7, with 15 bases fitting TRBD2. CDR3 length: 15 amino acids. V shed 6 bases and J 4 bases; nucleotides not matched to a gene: 4. Germline V gives CDR1 MDHEN, CDR2 SYDVKM. The CDR3 sequence is CASRGGTSGRYEQYF. CDR3 sequence (DNA): TGTGCCAGCAGGGGGGGGACTAGCGGGAGGTACGAGCAGTACTTC.

This chain uses TRBV7-6 with TRBJ1-2, with D possibly TRBD1 on 5 matching bases. V was clipped by 2 bases and J by 6 bases, with 16 bases between them. Per germline, CDR1 SGHVS and CDR2 FNYEAQ. This CDR3 has 15 residues. The CDR3 DNA is TGTGCCAGCAGCTTACGGTCCACAGGCGACCATGGCTACACCTTC. Translated: CASSLRSTGDHGYTF.

This clone occurred a few times. V gene TRBV5-1 combines with J gene TRBJ1-4; D ambiguous. The germline gives CDR1 SGHRS, CDR2 YFSETQ. Trimming took 4 bases from V and 0 from J, leaving 10 bases between them. This CDR3 is 15 amino acids long. As DNA, the CDR3 is TGCGCCAGCAGCACCACAGCACCAACTAATGAAAAACTGTTTTTT. Amino acids: CASSTTAPTNEKLFF.

The CDR3 region has the DNA TGTGCCAGCAGTGAAGAAGGGACATCCGCCTTCTACACCTTC. This sequence encodes CASSEEGTSAFYTF. The chain joins TRBV6-1 to TRBJ1-2; tentative D call: TRBD1 (6 bases). The germline V gene has CDR1 MNHNS and CDR2 SASEGT. V lost 1 base, J lost 10 bases, and 16 bases lay in between. The CDR3 has 14 residues.

This chain joins TRBV2 and TRBJ2-3; 9 nucleotides align to TRBD2. CDR3 length: 14 amino acids. Unmatched junction bases numbered 6, after V lost 5 bases and J lost 6 bases. Per the germline V gene, CDR1 is SNHLY and CDR2 is FYNNEI. The CDR3 is CASSKGLARDTQYF. The CDR3, as DNA: TGTGCCAGCAGTAAGGGACTAGCTAGGGATACGCAGTATTTT.

This chain's CDR3 is CASSISAGVGELFF. CDR3 DNA sequence: TGTGCCAGTAGTATTAGTGCGGGGGTCGGGGAGCTGTTTTTT. The V call is TRBV19, the J call TRBJ2-2, with 7 positions matching TRBD2. The CDR3 is 14 amino acids. The germline CDR1 and CDR2 sequences are LNHDA and SQIVND (reference sequence). Trimming took 3 bases from V and 7 from J; bases not matched to a gene: 5.

The chain couples TRBV15 to TRBJ1-2; 8 positions agree with TRBD1. CDR1 and CDR2 (germline): LNHNV, YYDKDF (reference sequence). J lost 8 bases, V lost 4 bases, and 9 bases had no gene match. The CDR3 has 14 amino acids. The CDR3: CATSTLGQEGGYTF. The CDR3 coding sequence is TGTGCCACCAGCACCCTGGGACAGGAGGGAGGCTACACCTTC.

The CDR3 loop reads CAWSPAEGNQPQHF. The CDR3 region has the DNA TGTGCCTGGAGTCCGGCCGAGGGCAATCAGCCCCAGCATTTT. The chain employs TRBV30 and TRBJ1-5; no reliable D call. Per the germline V gene, CDR1 is GTSNPN and CDR2 is SVGIG (reference sequence). The CDR3 runs 14 residues. Trimming took 2 bases from V and 2 from J, leaving 10 bases between them.

This clone occurred once. This chain connects TRBV5-4 to TRBJ1-1, with 8 bases that match TRBD1. The ends lost 2 bases at V and 1 base at J; junction bases unmatched: 1. The CDR3 is made up of 14 amino acids. The germline CDR1 and CDR2 sequences are SGHNT and YYREEE (reference sequence). CDR3 nucleotides: TGTGCCAGCAGCTTTACAGGGGGGAACACTGAAGCTTTCTTT. As protein: CASSFTGGNTEAFF.

The chain couples TRBV29-1 to TRBJ2-3; possible D gene TRBD1, 6 bases. The germline V gene encodes CDR1 SQVTM and CDR2 ANQGSEA. Deletions cut 4 bases from V and 4 bases from J, with 9 bases between. The CDR3 spans 12 residues. The CDR3 nucleotides are TGCAGCGTTGGGCAGGGGCCAGATACGCAGTATTTT. Protein sequence: CSVGQGPDTQYF.

The V and J genes are TRBV7-9 and TRBJ2-7; 7 bases agree with TRBD2. This CDR3 has 16 amino acids. The V gene's germline CDR1 is SEHNR and CDR2 FQNEAQ (reference sequence). V was pared by 5 bases and J by 1 base, with 11 bases of the junction left unmatched. In DNA, the CDR3 is TGTGCCAGCAGCCGCTTCAGCGGGATACAATCCTACGAGCAGTACTTC. Protein product: CASSRFSGIQSYEQYF.

Only a few counts were recorded for this clone. CDR3 DNA sequence: TGCGCCAGCAGCCCGTCGACAGGGGCTAGCACAGATACGCAGTATTTT. Encoded protein: CASSPSTGASTDTQYF. The chain carries TRBV5-1 and TRBJ2-3; 8 bases are a match to TRBD1. CDR3 size: 16 residues. V was clipped by 4 bases and J by 0 bases; unmatched bases: 7. Germline V gives CDR1 SGHRS, CDR2 YFSETQ.

The chain joins TRBV5-1 to TRBJ1-1; maybe TRBD1 (6 bases). Trimming stripped 2 bases from V and 4 bases from J, with 9 bases between. CDR3 length equals 13 residues. Germline loops: CDR1 SGHRS, CDR2 YFSETQ. CDR3 sequence: CASSLQGTTEAFF. CDR3 nucleotide sequence: TGCGCCAGCAGCTTACAGGGTACCACTGAAGCTTTCTTT.

The chain uses TRBV5-1 and TRBJ2-7; 11 bases match TRBD2. This CDR3 region has 15 residues. Germline values: CDR1 SGHRS, CDR2 YFSETQ. V was clipped by 3 bases and J by 6 bases; unmatched bases: 8. The CDR3 here is CASSSLGLAVVEQYF. For the CDR3, the DNA is TGCGCCAGCAGCTCTCTGGGACTAGCGGTTGTCGAGCAGTACTTC. Combining the CDR3 with reference TRBV5-1 and TRBJ2-7 gives the whole variable domain KAGVTQTPRYLIKTRGQQVTLSCSPISGHRSVSWYQQTPGQGLQFLFEYFSETQRNKGNFPGRFSGRQFSNSRSEMNVSTLELGDSALYLCASSSLGLAVVEQYFGPGTRLTVT.

This clone was counted a single time. This chain links TRBV5-4 with TRBJ1-2; the D gene is possibly TRBD1 (6 bases). The CDR3 length is 15 residues. Germline V gene sequence: CDR1 SGHNT, CDR2 YYREEE (reference sequence). V gave up 2 bases and J gave up 2 bases, with 13 bases separating them. CDR3 sequence (DNA): TGTGCCAGCAGCTTCTGGGGGCAAGGAAACTATGGCTACACCTTC. Amino acids: CASSFWGQGNYGYTF. Filled out from reference TRBV5-4 and TRBJ1-2, the complete variable domain reads ETGVTQSPTHLIKTRGQQVTLRCSSQSGHNTVSWYQQALGQGPQFIFQYYREEENGRGNFPPRFSGLQFPNYSSELNVNALELDDSALYLCASSFWGQGNYGYTFGSGTRLTVV.

Turning to this clone: Other DNA sequences of this sample code for an identical CDR3. CDR3 bases: TGTGCCAGCAGTAAACAGGGTTCTAATGAAAAACTGTTTTTT. Protein sequence: CASSKQGSNEKLFF. The chain has TRBV27 and TRBJ1-4; perhaps TRBD1 as D (6 bases). V was pared by 5 bases and J by 3 bases, with 10 bases between. CDR1 and CDR2 from the germline V gene are MNHEY and SMNVEV (reference sequence). The CDR3 sequence is 14 residues long.

The rearrangement uses TRBV14 and TRBJ2-7, with 7 bases lining up with TRBD1. CDR1 is SGHDN, CDR2 FVKESK, per germline. The CDR3 is made up of 17 amino acids. Trimming cost V 4 bases and J 3 bases; bases outside gene matches: 15. DNA for the CDR3: TGTGCCAGCAGCCCCGGACAGGTCATTGGGGTTAGCTACGAGCAGTACTTC. The encoded protein is CASSPGQVIGVSYEQYF.

This chain joins TRBV7-9 and TRBJ1-1; D may be TRBD1 (5 bases). Trimming left V 5 bases short and J 4 bases short, with 17 bases between. There are 15 residues in the CDR3. CDR1 and CDR2 (germline): SEHNR, FQNEAQ (reference sequence). CDR3 in amino acids: CASSLTAGGTTEAFF. The DNA for the CDR3 is TGTGCCAGCAGCCTCACCGCCGGGGGGACCACTGAAGCTTTCTTT.

This rearrangement joins TRBV4-3 to TRBJ2-6; a possible D gene is TRBD2 (5 bases). The CDR3 is 16 residues long. Germline loops: CDR1 LGHNA, CDR2 YSLEER. V was trimmed by 5 bases and J by 0 bases, leaving 11 bases between them. The CDR3 coding sequence is TGCGCCAGCAGCAAAAAGCGGAGCTCTGGGGCCAACGTCCTGACTTTC. Translated, it gives CASSKKRSSGANVLTF.

Only one count was recorded for this clone. The rearrangement uses TRBV28 and TRBJ2-7; the match to TRBD1 covers 7 bases. The CDR3 consists of 16 residues. The trim removed 1 base at V and 3 bases at J, leaving 9 bases unmatched. CDR1 is MDHEN and CDR2 is SYDVKM in the germline V gene. The chain's CDR3 is CASSLLWTGVSYEQYF. The CDR3 bases are TGTGCCAGCAGTTTATTATGGACAGGAGTCAGCTACGAGCAGTACTTC.

The chain employs TRBV19 and TRBJ1-5; 8 bases are shared with TRBD1. Germline CDR1 and CDR2: LNHDA and SQIVND (reference sequence). Trimming at V came to 1 base and at J to 5 bases, leaving 1 base not matched to a gene. The CDR3 is made up of 14 amino acids. The CDR3 nucleotides are TGTGCCAGTAGTATAGCCAGGGGGCATCAGCCCCAGCATTTT. Protein: CASSIARGHQPQHF.